This entry features one T cell receptor beta chain sequence. Its antigen is currently unknown. The V gene's germline CDR1 is ENHRY and CDR2 SYGVKD. The V gene lost 0 bases and the J gene lost 2 bases, with 20 bases spanning the gap. This CDR3 has 20 residues. This sample was included in a study of post-analysis software for immune sequencing data. General study points: With TRBV5-6, TRBV5-1 and TRBV20-1 included, 4 to 6 TRBV segments were more frequent in patients than in controls. Clustering by F measure revealed strong co-clustering among samples prepared together in one batch. For normalized Chao1 diversity, multiple sclerosis patients scored significantly lower than controls did.

The TCR beta cDNA libraries contained unique molecular identifiers. When 1 to 10 million T cells were used, they gave about 540,000 cDNA molecules. TCRdb re-called the PCR reads with MiXCR, one entry per CDR3 protein. The data show approximately 660,000 distinct CDR3 sequences, with around 64% seen just once and 11% held by the top ten. The specimen sequenced was blood. The chain joins TRBV10-3 to TRBJ2-6; no firm D call. The source of this sequence is a girl aged 2 to 9 with multiple sclerosis. The CDR3 DNA reads TGTGCCATCAGTGAGTCGAAGTCGGGTCCGCGACGCGCTGGGGCCAACGTCCTGACTTTC. Amino acids: CAISESKSGPRRAGANVLTF.